This TCR beta chain derives from a study of vaccination effects on CD4 cells after COVID-19. Clones were read by immunoSEQ multiplex PCR, and TCRdb kept only the in-frame ones, dropping some. The sample holds tens of thousands of clones, around 79% seen once. V was clipped by 5 bases and J by 6 bases; unmatched bases: 7. This CDR3 has 15 residues. Germline V gene sequence: CDR1 SEHNR, CDR2 FQNEAQ (reference sequence). Sequencing followed a ViraFEST assay step that expanded antigen-specific CD4+ T cells with viral peptide pools. Culture lasted about 11 days before CD4+ T cell isolation. Each vaccine recipient was nucleocapsid antibody negative and had no prior SARS-CoV-2 infection. About this clone itself: Antigen unknown.

The chain carries TRBV7-9 and TRBJ1-6; TRBD1 agrees at 7 bases. This sequence originates from a human donor who received a COVID-19 vaccine. The sample here was CD4+ T cells from PBMCs cultured with HCoV-NL63 spike peptides, taken before COVID-19 vaccination. CDR3 DNA: TGTGCCAGCAGCGAAGACAGGGCAAGTAATTCACCCCTCCACTTT. As protein: CASSEDRASNSPLHF.